The next 17 T cell receptor beta chains were all read from a single sample in a study of OX40 agonist ivuxolimab in advanced cancers. Sequencing was performed with immunoSEQ multiplex PCR; in TCRdb, only in-frame clones are kept and a portion is missing. The table shows roughly 84,000 clones, with about 85% occurring only once. This specimen consisted of CD4+ or CD8+ T cells sorted from blood, obtained in a trial of the OX40 agonist ivuxolimab. These receptors came from an adult with an advanced solid tumor such as melanoma, head and neck, liver or kidney cancer.

V usage is TRBV10-3 and J usage is TRBJ1-3; unclear D gene. Germline V CDR1 and CDR2: ENHRY, SYGVKD. Between the trimmed V and J ends, which lost 7 bases and 4 bases, there was a span of 14 bases. CDR3 length: 14 residues. CDR3 coding DNA: TGTGCCATCACATCCCGCCCAGAAGGAAACACCATATATTTT. This codes for CAITSRPEGNTIYF.

The chain employs TRBV7-2 and TRBJ2-3; 8 positions agree with TRBD2. CDR3 length equals 16 residues. Germline V CDR1 and CDR2: SGHTA, FQGNSA. The V gene end was trimmed by 5 bases and the J gene end by 8 bases; junction bases not matched to a gene: 15. DNA of the CDR3: TGTGCCAGCAGCCTCCAGAACACCGGGAGCGGGGGTACGCAGTATTTT. Translating gives CASSLQNTGSGGTQYF.

In this sample, this clone turned up once. This sequence joins TRBV7-2 and TRBJ2-5; D might be TRBD1 (6 bases). Trimming stripped 1 base from V and 5 bases from J, with 11 bases between. The CDR3 sequence is 14 residues long. The V gene's germline CDR1 is SGHTA and CDR2 FQGNSA. The CDR3 DNA sequence: TGTGCCAGCAGCTTAGGGCAGGGGTTTGAGACCCAGTACTTC. Translated, it gives CASSLGQGFETQYF.

CDR3 sequence: CSVDTPLWPGYEQYF. The CDR3 nucleotides read TGCAGCGTTGATACCCCGTTATGGCCCGGTTACGAGCAGTACTTC. J is TRBJ2-7 and V is TRBV29-1, with D hard to call. Germline CDR1 SQVTM, CDR2 ANQGSEA. The CDR3 has 15 amino acids. V lost 3 bases to trimming and J lost 4 bases, with 19 bases between them.

This chain uses TRBV27 with TRBJ1-3; D may be TRBD1 (5 bases). The germline V gene encodes CDR1 MNHEY and CDR2 SMNVEV (reference sequence). The CDR3 consists of 13 residues. Between the trimmed V and J ends, which lost 4 bases and 3 bases, there was a span of 7 bases. The CDR3 sequence is CASSSQGGNTIYF. The CDR3 DNA reads as TGTGCCAGCAGTTCTCAGGGTGGAAACACCATATATTTT.

In its sample, this clone was seen a few times. The chain is built from TRBV14 and TRBJ2-1, with D perhaps TRBD1 or TRBD2 (6 bases each). Trimming pared 3 bases from V and 12 bases from J, leaving 15 bases between. The germline CDR1 and CDR2 sequences are SGHDN and FVKESK. The CDR3 loop spans 13 amino acids. CDR3 in amino acids: CASSQGTGARQFF. The CDR3 bases are TGTGCCAGCAGCCAGGGAACGGGGGCGAGGCAGTTCTTC. The entire variable domain, with the rest obtained from reference TRBV14 and TRBJ2-1, is as follows: EAGVTQFPSHSVIEKGQTVTLRCDPISGHDNLYWYRRVMGKEIKFLLHFVKESKQDESGMPNNRFLAERTGGTYSTLKVQPAELEDSGVYFCASSQGTGARQFFGPGTRLTVL.

This chain links TRBV12-5 with TRBJ2-7, with D perhaps matching TRBD2 (6 bases). Per germline, CDR1 LGHNT and CDR2 FRNRAP. V was cut by 6 bases and J by 5 bases, with 14 bases left in between. The CDR3 is 13 amino acids. CDR3 coding DNA: TGTGCTAGTGGCCGGGACTGGGGCGACGAGCAGTACTTC. The encoded protein is CASGRDWGDEQYF.

The chain combines TRBV7-9 with TRBJ1-2; D gene uncertain. The ends were cut back, 2 bases at V and 2 bases at J, with 9 bases in the middle. CDR1 SEHNR and CDR2 FQNEAQ come from the germline V gene (reference sequence). CDR3 length: 14 residues. CDR3 amino acids: CASSLNDGNYGYTF. The CDR3 region has the DNA TGTGCCAGCAGCTTAAACGACGGAAACTATGGCTACACCTTC.

The sample holds a few counts of this clone. The chain carries TRBV6-4 and TRBJ2-7; a possible D gene is TRBD1 (6 bases). This CDR3 contains 21 residues. Germline values: CDR1 MRHNA, CDR2 SNTAGT. V was pared by 0 bases and J by 0 bases, with 27 bases between. CDR3 region: CASSDSNVGAYAGTSSYEQYF. CDR3 DNA: TGTGCCAGCAGTGACTCGAATGTGGGGGCGTATGCGGGTACGAGCTCCTACGAGCAGTACTTC.

Only a few counts were recorded for this clone. The V call is TRBV7-9, the J call TRBJ1-1; TRBD1 matches 7 bases. The CDR3 length is 13 residues. The germline V gene has CDR1 SEHNR and CDR2 FQNEAQ (reference sequence). The trim removed 5 bases at V and 3 bases at J, leaving 3 bases unmatched. In nucleotides, the CDR3 is TGTGCCAGCAGCCAACAGGGGTACACTGAAGCTTTCTTT. It translates to CASSQQGYTEAFF.

The chain employs TRBV27 and TRBJ2-5; D call uncertain. The J call is in doubt because the DNA end fits TRBJ2-7 better. CDR3 length equals 16 residues. CDR1 is MNHEY, CDR2 SMNVEV, per germline (reference sequence). CDR3 sequence (DNA): TGTGCCAGCAGTCCCCACCAAAGCGTCAGCTCCTACGAGCAGTACTTC. This translates into CASSPHQSVSSYEQYF.

This clone qualifies as medium-sized. The chain recombines TRBV7-2 with TRBJ2-7; 7 bases are a match to TRBD2. This CDR3 spans 16 amino acids. CDR1 and CDR2 (germline): SGHTA, FQGNSA. J gave up 0 bases and V 1 base, and 6 bases lay outside the gene matches. The CDR3 spells CASSLVLASPSYEQYF. The CDR3 DNA reads as TGTGCCAGCAGCTTAGTACTAGCGAGTCCCTCCTACGAGCAGTACTTC.

As to this clone: In the same sample, other DNA sequences code for this CDR3. CDR3 amino acids: CASSEAGYSNQPQHF. The CDR3, as DNA: TGTGCCAGCAGTGAAGCCGGTTATAGCAATCAGCCCCAGCATTTT. The V gene is TRBV6-1, the J gene TRBJ1-5; D unclear. Germline V gene lookup returns CDR1 MNHNS and CDR2 SASEGT. Deletions cut 0 bases from V and 0 bases from J, with 6 bases between. CDR3 length equals 15 residues.

CDR3 coding DNA: TGCGCCAGCAGCTTGAGGGGCAGGGGGTCGGACATTCAGTACTTC. This encodes CASSLRGRGSDIQYF. The V and J genes are TRBV5-1 and TRBJ2-4, with 7 nucleotides matching TRBD1. The junction had 9 bases not matched to a gene; V was cut back by 1 base and J by 8 bases. Germline V gives CDR1 SGHRS, CDR2 YFSETQ. This CDR3 has 15 residues.

The chain links TRBV9 to TRBJ1-1; D not resolved. V gave up 4 bases and J gave up 3 bases, with 10 bases separating them. The CDR3 loop spans 13 amino acids. Germline V gene lookup returns CDR1 SGDLS and CDR2 YYNGEE. The CDR3 coding sequence is TGTGCCAGCAGCTTCCGGACGGACACTGAAGCTTTCTTT. Amino acid sequence: CASSFRTDTEAFF.

The CDR3 loop is CASSSSQGTYEQYF. DNA for the CDR3: TGCGCCAGCAGCTCAAGCCAGGGGACCTACGAGCAGTACTTC. J is TRBJ2-5 and V is TRBV5-1; TRBD1 might be the D (6 bases). Gene TRBJ2-7 matches the end of the DNA better, so the J call may be wrong. Germline CDR1 and CDR2: SGHRS and YFSETQ. The CDR3 covers 14 residues.

This clone was observed a handful of times. V gene TRBV7-2 combines with J gene TRBJ1-2, with 8 bases fitting TRBD1. The germline V gene has CDR1 SGHTA and CDR2 FQGNSA. Losses at the gene ends were 2 bases for V and 6 bases for J; bases not matched to a gene: 14. The length of the CDR3 is 17 residues. The CDR3 DNA sequence: TGTGCCAGCAGCTTAAGGGGACTGAACAGGGGGGTGGATGGCTACACCTTC. Its translation: CASSLRGLNRGVDGYTF. Full variable domain (missing parts from reference TRBV7-2 and TRBJ1-2): GAGVSQSPSNKVTEKGKDVELRCDPISGHTALYWYRQSLGQGLEFLIYFQGNSAPDKSGLPSDRFSAERTGGSVSTLTIQRTQQEDSAVYLCASSLRGLNRGVDGYTFGSGTRLTVV.